This T cell receptor beta chain emerged from a study of T cells expressing NK-cell markers (dated by TCRdb to 2020 to 2022). Study-wide context: Fewer than ten donors provided sorted CD3+CD56+NKG2C+, CD3+CD56+NKG2C- and CD3+CD56-NKG2C+ T-cell subsets, whose TCR beta-chain repertoires were profiled. Seven of the eight sequenced donors were HCMV-seropositive and one was HCMV-seronegative. The study sequenced eight donors, all healthy volunteers chosen at random: three men and five women. Sequencing of the libraries produced 2 x 150 bp reads on Illumina HiSeq 2000/2500, MiSeq or NextSeq. Paper-wide results and their limitations: It remained unclear whether the expanded NKG2C-expressing T cell clones were specific for HCMV antigens. In over five donors, the dominant CD3+CD56+NKG2C+ clonotypes were among the top 10 CD8+ clonotypes and accounted for roughly 1.0-7.5% of CD8+ T cells. Those dominant clonotypes were again the most abundant among CD3+CD56-NKG2C+ cells in four donors, at roughly 28.3-65%.

CDR1 SSHAT and CDR2 FNYEAQ are derived from the germline V gene (reference sequence). The CDR3 spans 15 residues, from the cysteine through the phenylalanine. No DNA accompanies this entry. HCMV-specific IgG was detected in serum with a commercial ELISA kit to determine HCMV serostatus. Ficoll density gradient centrifugation was used to isolate peripheral blood mononuclear cells from blood. The sequencing machine was an Illumina HiSeq 2000. 5'RACE template switching, by which a universal primer site and unique molecular identifiers were added, was used to make TCR beta cDNA libraries. cDNA synthesis was primed from the TCR beta constant segment and was followed by two successive PCR amplification steps. As for how the authors treated the data: MIGEC was used to demultiplex reads and group reads by UMI, and MiTCR was used to assemble and quantify clonotypes. To remove erroneous sequences, TCR cDNA sequences were retained only when supported by two or more reads. Downstream repertoire analysis used the tcR package, and clonotypes were matched across fractions by CDR3 nucleotide sequence plus V segment. Antigen specificity was annotated against VDJdb with VDJmatch, allowing one amino acid substitution in CDR3. Through TCRdb reprocessing, the reads give one entry per CDR3 protein sequence; DNA is omitted. In this record, the V and J calls reflect TCRdb's handling and not the investigators' own analysis. The sample's records list fewer than 550,000 distinct CDR3 sequences. The ten largest clones add up to almost 1.5% of the sample.

As for this clonotype: What antigen it recognizes has not been identified.

The specimen sequenced was blood T cells: a sorted CD56 or NKG2C T cell subset, CD4+ or CD8+ T cells, or bulk PBMC T cells (not recorded which). The TCR was taken from a woman aged 45-65 years in good health. Donor details come from another sample of the same person, matched by shared clones. In this chain, TRBV7-7 is recombined with TRBJ2-1; as DNA is missing, the TRBD1 call by TCRdb cannot be tested. CDR3 sequence: CASSPWSLGAAEQFF.